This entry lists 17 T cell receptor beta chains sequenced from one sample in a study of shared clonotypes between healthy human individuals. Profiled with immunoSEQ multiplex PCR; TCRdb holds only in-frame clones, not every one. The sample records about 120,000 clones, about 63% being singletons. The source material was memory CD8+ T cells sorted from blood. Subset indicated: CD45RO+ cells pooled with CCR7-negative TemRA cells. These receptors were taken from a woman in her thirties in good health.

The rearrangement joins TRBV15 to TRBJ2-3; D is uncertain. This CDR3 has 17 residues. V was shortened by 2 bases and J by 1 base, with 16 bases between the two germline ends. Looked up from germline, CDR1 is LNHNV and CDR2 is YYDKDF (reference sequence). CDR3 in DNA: TGTGCCACCAGCAGACCGGCTAACTGGCAGGGCACAGATACGCAGTATTTT. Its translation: CATSRPANWQGTDTQYF.

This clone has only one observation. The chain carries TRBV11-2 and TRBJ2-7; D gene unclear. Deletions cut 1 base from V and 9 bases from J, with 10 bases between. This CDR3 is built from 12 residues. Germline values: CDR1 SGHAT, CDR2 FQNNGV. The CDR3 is CASSLAGVWQYF. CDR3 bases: TGTGCCAGCAGCTTAGCTGGGGTGTGGCAGTACTTC.

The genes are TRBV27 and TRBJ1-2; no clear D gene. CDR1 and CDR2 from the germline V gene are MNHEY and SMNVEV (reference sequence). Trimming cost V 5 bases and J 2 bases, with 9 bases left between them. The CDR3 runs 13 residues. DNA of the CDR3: TGTGCCAGCAGTCCATATAAGAACTATGGCTACACCTTC. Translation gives CASSPYKNYGYTF.

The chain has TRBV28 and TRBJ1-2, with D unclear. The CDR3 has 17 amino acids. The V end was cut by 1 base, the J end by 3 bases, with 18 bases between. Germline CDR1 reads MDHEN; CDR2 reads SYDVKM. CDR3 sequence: CASSLLGPPRGHYGYTF. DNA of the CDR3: TGTGCCAGCAGTTTATTGGGCCCCCCGCGGGGTCACTATGGCTACACCTTC.

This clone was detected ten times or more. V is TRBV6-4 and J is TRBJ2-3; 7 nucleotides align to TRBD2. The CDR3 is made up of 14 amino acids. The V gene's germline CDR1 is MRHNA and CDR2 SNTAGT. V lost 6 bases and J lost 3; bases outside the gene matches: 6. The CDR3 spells CASSPGLETDTQYF. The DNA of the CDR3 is TGTGCCAGCAGCCCTGGACTAGAAACAGATACGCAGTATTTT.

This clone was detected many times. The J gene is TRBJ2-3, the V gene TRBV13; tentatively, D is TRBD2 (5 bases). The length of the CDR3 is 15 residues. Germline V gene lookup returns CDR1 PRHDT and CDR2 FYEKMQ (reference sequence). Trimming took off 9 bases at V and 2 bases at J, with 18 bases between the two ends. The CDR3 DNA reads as TGTGCCAGTTTCTCGGAGGCAGTCTACACAGATACGCAGTATTTT. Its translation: CASFSEAVYTDTQYF.

The CDR3 protein is CASSEPGTANNQPQHF. CDR3 DNA: TGTGCCAGCAGTGAACCCGGGACAGCGAACAATCAGCCCCAGCATTTT. This chain links TRBV25-1 with TRBJ1-5, with 7 bases fitting TRBD1. Trimming cost V 2 bases and J 3 bases; bases outside gene matches: 7. Germline V gene lookup returns CDR1 MGHDK and CDR2 SYGVNS. CDR3 size: 16 residues.

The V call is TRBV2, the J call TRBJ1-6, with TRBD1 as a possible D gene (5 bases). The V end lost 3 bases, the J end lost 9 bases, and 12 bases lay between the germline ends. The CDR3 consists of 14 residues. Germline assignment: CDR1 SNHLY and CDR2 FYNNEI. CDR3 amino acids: CASSELGGFSPLHF. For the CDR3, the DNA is TGTGCCAGCAGTGAGTTGGGGGGGTTTTCACCCCTCCACTTT.

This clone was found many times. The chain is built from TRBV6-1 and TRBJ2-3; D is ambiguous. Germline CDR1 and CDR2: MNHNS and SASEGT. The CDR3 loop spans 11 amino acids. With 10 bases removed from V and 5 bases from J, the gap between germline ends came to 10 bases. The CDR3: CATQLLDTQYF. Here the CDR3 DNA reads TGTGCCACCCAATTACTAGATACGCAGTATTTT.

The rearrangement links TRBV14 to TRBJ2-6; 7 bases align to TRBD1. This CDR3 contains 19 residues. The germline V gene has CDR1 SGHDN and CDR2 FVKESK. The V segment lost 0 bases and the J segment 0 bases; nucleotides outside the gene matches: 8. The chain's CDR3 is CASSQDRGQPNSGANVLTF. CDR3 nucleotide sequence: TGTGCCAGCAGCCAAGACAGGGGACAGCCTAACTCTGGGGCCAACGTCCTGACTTTC. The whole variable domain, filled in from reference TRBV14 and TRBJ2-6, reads EAGVTQFPSHSVIEKGQTVTLRCDPISGHDNLYWYRRVMGKEIKFLLHFVKESKQDESGMPNNRFLAERTGGTYSTLKVQPAELEDSGVYFCASSQDRGQPNSGANVLTFGAGSRLTVL.

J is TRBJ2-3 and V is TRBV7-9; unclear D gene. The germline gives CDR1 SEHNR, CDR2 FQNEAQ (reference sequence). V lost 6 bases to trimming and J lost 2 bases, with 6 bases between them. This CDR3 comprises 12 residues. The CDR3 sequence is CASRTFTDTQYF. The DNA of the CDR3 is TGTGCCAGCAGGACTTTCACAGATACGCAGTATTTT.

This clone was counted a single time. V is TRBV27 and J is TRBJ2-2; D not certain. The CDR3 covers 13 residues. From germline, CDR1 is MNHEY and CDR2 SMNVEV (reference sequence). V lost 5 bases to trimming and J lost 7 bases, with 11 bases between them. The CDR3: CASSPTLSGELFF. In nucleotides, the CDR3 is TGTGCCAGCAGTCCCACCCTTAGCGGGGAGCTGTTTTTT.

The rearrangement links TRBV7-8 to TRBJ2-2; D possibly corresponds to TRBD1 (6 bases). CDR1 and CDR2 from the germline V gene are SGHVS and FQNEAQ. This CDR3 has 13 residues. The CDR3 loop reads CALTGRNTGELFF. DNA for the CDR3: TGTGCTCTCACAGGGAGGAACACCGGGGAGCTGTTTTTT. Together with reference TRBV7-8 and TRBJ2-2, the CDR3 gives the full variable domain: GAGVSQSPRYKVAKRGQDVALRCDPISGHVSLFWYQQALGQGPEFLTYFQNEAQLDKSGLPSDRFFAERPEGSVSTLKIQRTQQEDSAVYLCALTGRNTGELFFGEGSRLTVL.

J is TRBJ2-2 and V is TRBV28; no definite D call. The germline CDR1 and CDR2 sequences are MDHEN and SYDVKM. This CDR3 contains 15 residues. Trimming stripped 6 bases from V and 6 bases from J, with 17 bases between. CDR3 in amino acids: CASSRWTVYPGELFF. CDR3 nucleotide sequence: TGTGCCAGCAGCCGATGGACGGTATATCCCGGGGAGCTGTTTTTT.

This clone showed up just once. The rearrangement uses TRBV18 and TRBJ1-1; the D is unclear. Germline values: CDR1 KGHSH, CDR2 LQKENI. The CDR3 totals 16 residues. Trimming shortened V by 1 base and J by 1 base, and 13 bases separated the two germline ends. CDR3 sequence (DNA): TGTGCCAGCTCACCACGGTCTGGGGTTGCGAACACTGAAGCTTTCTTT. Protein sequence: CASSPRSGVANTEAFF.

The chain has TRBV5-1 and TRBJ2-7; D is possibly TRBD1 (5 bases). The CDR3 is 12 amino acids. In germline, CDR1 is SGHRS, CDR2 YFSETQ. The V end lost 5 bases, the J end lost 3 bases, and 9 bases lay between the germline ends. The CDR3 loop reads CASSGHYYEQYF. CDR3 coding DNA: TGCGCCAGCAGTGGACATTACTACGAGCAGTACTTC.

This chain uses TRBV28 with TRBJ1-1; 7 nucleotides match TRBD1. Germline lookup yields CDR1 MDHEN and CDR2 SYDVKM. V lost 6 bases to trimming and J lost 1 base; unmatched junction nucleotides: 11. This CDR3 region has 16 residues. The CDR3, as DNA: TGTGCCAGCAGAACGGACAGGACAGGTAGGAACACTGAAGCTTTCTTT. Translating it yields CASRTDRTGRNTEAFF.